This TCR beta chain was sequenced in a study of blood T cell repertoires in COVID-19. The overall study: Whether acute or convalescent, the COVID-19 samples came from the United States, Italy and Spain. From T cells, B-cell-depleted T cells, or PBMCs came the material, which was cDNA or gDNA.

V lost 5 bases and J lost 5, with 15 bases in between. Looked up from germline, CDR1 is SGHTA and CDR2 is FQGNSA. The CDR3 sequence is 15 residues long. In the original workflow: Amplification with reference gene primers provided the estimates of nucleated cell counts. The data were produced by immunoSEQ multiplex PCR, yet TCRdb's version contains in-frame clones alone and is incomplete. The D gene and trimming were derived from the DNA, and the V and J assignments and clone size from that table. Among approximately 140,000 clones listed, under 90% were seen once. The chain uses TRBV7-2 and TRBJ2-2, with D hard to call. The sample taken for sequencing was peripheral blood. The receptor comes from a woman older than 75 in a cohort sampled during active or convalescent COVID-19. Here the CDR3 reads CASSAQISVTGELFF. CDR3 nucleotides: TGTGCCAGCAGCGCCCAGATCAGCGTGACCGGGGAGCTGTTTTTT. Full variable domain (rest looked up from reference TRBV7-2 and TRBJ2-2): GAGVSQSPSNKVTEKGKDVELRCDPISGHTALYWYRQSLGQGLEFLIYFQGNSAPDKSGLPSDRFSAERTGGSVSTLTIQRTQQEDSAVYLCASSAQISVTGELFFGEGSRLTVL.